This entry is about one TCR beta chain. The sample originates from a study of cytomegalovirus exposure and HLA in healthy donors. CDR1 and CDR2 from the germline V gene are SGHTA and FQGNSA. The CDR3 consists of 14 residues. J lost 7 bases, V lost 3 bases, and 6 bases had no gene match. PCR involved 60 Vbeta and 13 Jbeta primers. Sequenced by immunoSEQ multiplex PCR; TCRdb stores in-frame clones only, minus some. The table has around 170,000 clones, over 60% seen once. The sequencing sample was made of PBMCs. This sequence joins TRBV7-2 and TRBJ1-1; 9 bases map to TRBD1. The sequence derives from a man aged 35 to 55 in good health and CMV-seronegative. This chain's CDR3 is CASSFRTGDLEAFF. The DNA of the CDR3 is TGTGCCAGCAGCTTCCGGACAGGGGATCTTGAAGCTTTCTTT.